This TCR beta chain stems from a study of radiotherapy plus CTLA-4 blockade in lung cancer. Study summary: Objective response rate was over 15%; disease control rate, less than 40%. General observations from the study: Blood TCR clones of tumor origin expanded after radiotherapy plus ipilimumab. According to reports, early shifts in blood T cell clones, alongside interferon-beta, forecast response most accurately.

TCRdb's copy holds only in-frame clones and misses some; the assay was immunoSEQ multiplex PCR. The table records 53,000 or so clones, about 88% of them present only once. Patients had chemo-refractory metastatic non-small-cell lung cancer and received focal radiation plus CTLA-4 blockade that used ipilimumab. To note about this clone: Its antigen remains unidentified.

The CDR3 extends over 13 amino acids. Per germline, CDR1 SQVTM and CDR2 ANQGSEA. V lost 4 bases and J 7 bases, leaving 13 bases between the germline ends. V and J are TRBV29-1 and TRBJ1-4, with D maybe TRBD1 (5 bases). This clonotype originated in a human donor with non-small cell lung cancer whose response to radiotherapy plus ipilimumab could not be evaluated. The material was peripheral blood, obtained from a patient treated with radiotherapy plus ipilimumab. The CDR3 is CSVGRESAEKLFF. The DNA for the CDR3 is TGCAGCGTTGGCAGGGAATCGGCTGAAAAACTGTTTTTT.